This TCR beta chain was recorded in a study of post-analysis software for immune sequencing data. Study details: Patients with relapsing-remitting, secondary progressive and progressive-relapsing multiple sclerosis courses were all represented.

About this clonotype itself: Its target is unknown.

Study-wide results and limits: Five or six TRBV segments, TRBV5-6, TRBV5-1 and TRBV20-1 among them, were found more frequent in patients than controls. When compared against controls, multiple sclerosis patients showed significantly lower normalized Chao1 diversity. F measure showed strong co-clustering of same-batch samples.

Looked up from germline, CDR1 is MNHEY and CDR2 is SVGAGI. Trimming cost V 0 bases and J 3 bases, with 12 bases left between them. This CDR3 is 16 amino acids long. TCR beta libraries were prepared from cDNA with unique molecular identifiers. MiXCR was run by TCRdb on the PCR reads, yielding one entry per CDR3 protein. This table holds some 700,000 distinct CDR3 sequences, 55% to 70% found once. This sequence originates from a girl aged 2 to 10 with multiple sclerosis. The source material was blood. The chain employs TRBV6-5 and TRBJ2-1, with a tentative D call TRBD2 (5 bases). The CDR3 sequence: CASSYSRLANYNEQFF. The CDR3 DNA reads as TGTGCCAGCAGTTACTCTAGGCTAGCTAACTACAATGAGCAGTTCTTC.